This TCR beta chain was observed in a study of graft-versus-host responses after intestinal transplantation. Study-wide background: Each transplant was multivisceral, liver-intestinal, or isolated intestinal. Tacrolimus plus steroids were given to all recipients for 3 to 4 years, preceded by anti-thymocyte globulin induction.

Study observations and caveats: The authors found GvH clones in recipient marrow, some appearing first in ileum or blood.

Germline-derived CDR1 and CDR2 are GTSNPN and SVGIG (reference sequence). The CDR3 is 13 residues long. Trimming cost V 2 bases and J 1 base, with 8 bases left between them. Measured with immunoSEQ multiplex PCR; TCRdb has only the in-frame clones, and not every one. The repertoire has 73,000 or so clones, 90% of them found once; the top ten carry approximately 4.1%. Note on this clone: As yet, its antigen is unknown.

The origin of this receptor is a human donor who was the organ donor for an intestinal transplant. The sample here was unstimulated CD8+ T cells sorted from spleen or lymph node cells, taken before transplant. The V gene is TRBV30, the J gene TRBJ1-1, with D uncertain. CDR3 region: CAWSFGANTEAFF. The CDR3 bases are TGTGCCTGGAGTTTCGGAGCGAACACTGAAGCTTTCTTT.